The present T cell receptor beta chain was sequenced within a study of long-term antiretroviral therapy in people with HIV. The CDR3 has 12 residues. The V gene's germline CDR1 is KGHSH and CDR2 LQKENI. The V and J ends lost 7 bases and 1 base respectively, with 7 bases between them. Version v3.0 of the immunoSEQ assay ran at survey level. Sequencing of each sample targeted 40,000-50,000 T-cell genomes. Here immunoSEQ multiplex PCR was the method, and the copy in TCRdb shows in-frame clones only, minus some. The sample records some 14,000 clones, more than 65% being singletons. The gene calls are TRBV18 and TRBJ1-1; D is undetermined. The TCR was taken from a man between 35 and 55 years old with HIV. Source: unsorted PBMCs, taken 3.1 years after starting antiretroviral therapy. CDR3 sequence (DNA): TGTGCCAGCTTGGTGCAGAACACTGAAGCTTTCTTT. Amino acids: CASLVQNTEAFF.